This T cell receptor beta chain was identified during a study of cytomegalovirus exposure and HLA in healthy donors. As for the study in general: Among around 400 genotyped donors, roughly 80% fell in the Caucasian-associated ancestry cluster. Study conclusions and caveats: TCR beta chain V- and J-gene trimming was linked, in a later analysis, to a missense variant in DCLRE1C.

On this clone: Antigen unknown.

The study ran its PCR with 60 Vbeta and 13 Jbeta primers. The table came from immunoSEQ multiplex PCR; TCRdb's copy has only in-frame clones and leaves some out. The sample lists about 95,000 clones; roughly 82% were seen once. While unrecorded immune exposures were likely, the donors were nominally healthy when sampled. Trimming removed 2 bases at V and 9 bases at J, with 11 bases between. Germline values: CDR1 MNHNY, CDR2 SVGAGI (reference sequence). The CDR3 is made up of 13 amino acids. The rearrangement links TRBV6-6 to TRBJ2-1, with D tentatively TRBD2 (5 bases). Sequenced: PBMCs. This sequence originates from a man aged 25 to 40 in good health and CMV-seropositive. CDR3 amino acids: CASSYNTGGEQFF. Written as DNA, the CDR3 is TGTGCCAGCAGTTACAACACTGGAGGTGAGCAGTTCTTC.